These T cell receptor beta chains were read from a single sample in a study of OX40 agonist ivuxolimab in advanced cancers. Only in-frame clones appear in the TCRdb table, and some are missing; sequencing was by immunoSEQ multiplex PCR. The sample lists tens of thousands of clones; 84% were seen once. The sequenced sample was CD4+ or CD8+ T cells sorted from blood, obtained in a trial of the OX40 agonist ivuxolimab. The source is an adult with an advanced solid tumor such as melanoma, head and neck, liver or kidney cancer. CDR3s leave out the opening cysteine and the closing phenylalanine or tryptophan. The order of the fields is V gene, J gene, CDR3 protein.

V gene: TRBV6-6; J gene: TRBJ1-5; CDR3 protein: ASSYHRGANQPQH
V gene: TRBV19; J gene: TRBJ2-4; CDR3 protein: ATTSAAALRGIQY
V gene: TRBV28; J gene: TRBJ2-7; CDR3 protein: ASSLFSRGRGHEQY
V gene: TRBV6-1; J gene: TRBJ1-2; CDR3 protein: ASSAELGQANYGYT
V gene: TRBV2; J gene: TRBJ2-3; CDR3 protein: AKGPRTDTQY
V gene: TRBV5-4; J gene: TRBJ1-5; CDR3 protein: ASSLGRGGGNQPQH
V gene: TRBV29-1; J gene: TRBJ1-1; CDR3 protein: SILRLWNSLEFMNTEAF
V gene: TRBV5-1; J gene: TRBJ1-2; CDR3 protein: ASSSNPEVNYGYT
V gene: TRBV7-9; J gene: TRBJ2-1; CDR3 protein: ASSTRADRLNEQF
V gene: TRBV14; J gene: TRBJ1-2; CDR3 protein: ASSQDKGANYGYT
V gene: TRBV5-6; J gene: TRBJ1-3; CDR3 protein: ASSVPGGSGNTIY
V gene: TRBV19; J gene: TRBJ2-6; CDR3 protein: ASSDSVKASGANVLT
V gene: TRBV5-8; J gene: TRBJ2-7; CDR3 protein: ASSLVLGTGER
V gene: TRBV2; J gene: TRBJ2-3; CDR3 protein: ASSEGLAGIDTQY
V gene: TRBV28; J gene: TRBJ2-1; CDR3 protein: ASSPGGASYNEQF
V gene: TRBV5-4; J gene: TRBJ1-1; CDR3 protein: ASSLPGQVTEAF
V gene: TRBV7-2; J gene: TRBJ1-2; CDR3 protein: ASSSRTGDRYT
V gene: TRBV5-5; J gene: TRBJ2-7; CDR3 protein: ASSLAKLGTGGSEQY
V gene: TRBV4-1; J gene: TRBJ2-5; CDR3 protein: ASSQDQASGGQETQY
V gene: TRBV6-6; J gene: TRBJ1-3; CDR3 protein: ASSLAPSGAGNTIY
V gene: TRBV29-1; J gene: TRBJ2-7; CDR3 protein: SVGEGYEQY
V gene: TRBV5-1; J gene: TRBJ1-2; CDR3 protein: ASSLDSSRADYT
V gene: TRBV7-2; J gene: TRBJ2-1; CDR3 protein: ASSPQGVGHEQF
V gene: TRBV29-1; J gene: TRBJ1-6; CDR3 protein: SARDGGNSPLH
V gene: TRBV6-5; J gene: TRBJ1-2; CDR3 protein: ASSSPTGGNYGYT
V gene: TRBV5-1; J gene: TRBJ1-2; CDR3 protein: ASSLAGDRGDYGYT
V gene: TRBV5-6; J gene: TRBJ1-1; CDR3 protein: ASSWGQNTEAF
V gene: TRBV13; J gene: TRBJ1-2; CDR3 protein: ASSLAGQLYGYT
V gene: TRBV28; J gene: TRBJ1-2; CDR3 protein: ASTLGQGYGYT
V gene: TRBV18; J gene: TRBJ2-1; CDR3 protein: ASSPDRNSYNEQF
V gene: TRBV6-1; J gene: TRBJ2-3; CDR3 protein: ASSEGLAGGHGY
V gene: TRBV28; J gene: TRBJ1-5; CDR3 protein: ASNLLTNQPQH
V gene: TRBV18; J gene: TRBJ1-1; CDR3 protein: ASSPMLGTGDPEAF
V gene: TRBV19; J gene: TRBJ2-3; CDR3 protein: ASSITGDTQY
V gene: TRBV11-2; J gene: TRBJ2-5; CDR3 protein: ASSSSTLAGPQETQY
V gene: TRBV9; J gene: TRBJ1-6; CDR3 protein: ASSPRQVKGSPLH
V gene: TRBV7-6; J gene: TRBJ2-5; CDR3 protein: ASSGRLQGETQY
V gene: TRBV6-5; J gene: TRBJ1-2; CDR3 protein: ASSSASQPTGGYT
V gene: TRBV19; J gene: TRBJ1-2; CDR3 protein: ASSPGAGPYGYT
V gene: TRBV27; J gene: TRBJ2-6; CDR3 protein: ASSFWQGTGANVLT
V gene: TRBV6-1; J gene: TRBJ1-2; CDR3 protein: ASRGVEQWVYGYT
V gene: TRBV19; J gene: TRBJ1-5; CDR3 protein: ASSQGAQPQH
V gene: TRBV28; J gene: TRBJ2-7; CDR3 protein: ASSSPQAGGRHEQY
V gene: TRBV28; J gene: TRBJ1-5; CDR3 protein: ASSLLQQPQH
V gene: TRBV5-1; J gene: TRBJ1-3; CDR3 protein: ASSLAGSYTHSGNTIY